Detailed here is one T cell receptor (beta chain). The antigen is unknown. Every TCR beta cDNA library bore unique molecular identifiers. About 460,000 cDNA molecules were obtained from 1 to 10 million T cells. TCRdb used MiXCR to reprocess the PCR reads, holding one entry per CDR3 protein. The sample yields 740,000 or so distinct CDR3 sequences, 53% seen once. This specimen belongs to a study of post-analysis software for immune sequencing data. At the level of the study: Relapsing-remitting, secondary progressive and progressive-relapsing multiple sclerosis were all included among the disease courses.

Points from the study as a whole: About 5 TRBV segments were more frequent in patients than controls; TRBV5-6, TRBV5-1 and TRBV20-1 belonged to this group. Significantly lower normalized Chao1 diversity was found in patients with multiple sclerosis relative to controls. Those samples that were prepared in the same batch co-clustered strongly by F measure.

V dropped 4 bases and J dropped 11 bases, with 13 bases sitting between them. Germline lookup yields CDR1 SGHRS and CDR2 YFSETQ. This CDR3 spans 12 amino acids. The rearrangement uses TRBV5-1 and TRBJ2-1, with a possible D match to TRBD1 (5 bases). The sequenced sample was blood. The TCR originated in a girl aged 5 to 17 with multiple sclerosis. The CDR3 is CASSLGGAQQFF. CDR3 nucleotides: TGCGCCAGCAGCCTGGGTGGGGCCCAGCAGTTCTTC. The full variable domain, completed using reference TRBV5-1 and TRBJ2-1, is KAGVTQTPRYLIKTRGQQVTLSCSPISGHRSVSWYQQTPGQGLQFLFEYFSETQRNKGNFPGRFSGRQFSNSRSEMNVSTLELGDSALYLCASSLGGAQQFFGPGTRLTVL.